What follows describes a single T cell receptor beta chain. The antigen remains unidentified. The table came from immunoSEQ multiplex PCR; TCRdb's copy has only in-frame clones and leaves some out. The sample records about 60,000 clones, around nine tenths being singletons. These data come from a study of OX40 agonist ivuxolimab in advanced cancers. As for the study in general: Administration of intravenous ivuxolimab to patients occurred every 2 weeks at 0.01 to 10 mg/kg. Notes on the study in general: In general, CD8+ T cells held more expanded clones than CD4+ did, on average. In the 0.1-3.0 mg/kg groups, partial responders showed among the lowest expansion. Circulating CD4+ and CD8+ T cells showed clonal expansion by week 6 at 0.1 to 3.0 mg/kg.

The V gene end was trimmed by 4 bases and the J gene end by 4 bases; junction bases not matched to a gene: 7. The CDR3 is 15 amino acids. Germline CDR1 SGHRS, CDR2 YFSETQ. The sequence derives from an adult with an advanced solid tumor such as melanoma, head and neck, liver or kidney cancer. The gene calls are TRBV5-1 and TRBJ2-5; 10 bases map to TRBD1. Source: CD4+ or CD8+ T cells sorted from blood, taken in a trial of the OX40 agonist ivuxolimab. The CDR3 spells CASSLGQGVGETQYF. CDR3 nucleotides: TGCGCCAGCAGCCTCGGACAGGGGGTAGGAGAGACCCAGTACTTC.